Reported below is one T cell receptor (beta chain). Antigen: not known. V shed 5 bases and J 5 bases; nucleotides not matched to a gene: 8. Germline values: CDR1 MNHEY, CDR2 SVGAGI. This CDR3 has 14 residues. TCRdb fed the reads into MiXCR, producing one record per CDR3 protein. Altogether around 800,000 distinct CDR3 sequences are present, about 30% being singletons, with the ten largest covering roughly an eighth. The entry originates in a study of T cell repertoires in cytomegalovirus infection. General study findings and limits: There were HLA-C-restricted CMV-specific TCR beta clonotypes dominating the ex vivo response.

The chain carries TRBV6-5 and TRBJ1-2; 7 nucleotides align to TRBD1. The TCR originated in a human donor in good health (CMV status not recorded). Some clones in this sample may be carry-over from other donors' samples. The sequenced sample was cultured CD8+ T cells from PBMCs, obtained from culture after CMV antigen stimulation. CDR3 sequence reads: CASSQQGSIYGYTF. In DNA form, the CDR3 reads TGTGCCAGCAGTCAACAGGGGTCTATTTATGGCTACACCTTC.